The 18 T cell receptor beta chains reported below all come from one sample, sequenced in a study of regulatory T cells in long-lasting Graves disease. The time point here: newly diagnosed GD, antithyroid drugs for less than 3 months. PBMC-derived RNA was used for the TCR library. CDR3-region Arm-PCR and iRepertoire HTBI primers produced the TCR beta libraries. TCRdb recomputed calls from the multiplex PCR reads with MiXCR, one row per CDR3 protein. The sample consists of 350,000 to 450,000 distinct CDR3 sequences, approximately 12% of them appearing once. The same sample was also used in a study of T cells in Graves' hyperthyroidism and ophthalmopathy.

The input for sequencing was peripheral blood mononuclear cells (PBMCs), taken at new diagnosis, from a patient treated with antithyroid drugs. Source of these receptors: a woman aged 18 to 35 with Graves disease.

About this clonotype itself: The likely explanation is a read error, given a far larger clone one base away. The chain is built from TRBV2 and TRBJ2-7, with D possibly matching TRBD2 (6 bases). CDR3 length equals 16 residues. Trimming removed 5 bases at V and 0 bases at J, with 17 bases between. Germline V gene data show CDR1 as SNHLY and CDR2 as FYNNEI. As DNA, the CDR3 is TGTGCCAGCAGTTTATGGTCCGGGAGAGGCTCCTACGAGCAGTACTTC. Its translation is CASSLWSGRGSYEQYF.

This clonotype turned up a few times. The V and J genes are TRBV4-1 and TRBJ2-7; a weak D match, TRBD2 (5 bases). Germline V gene data show CDR1 as MGHRA and CDR2 as YSYEKL. The CDR3 covers 15 residues. V lost 3 bases, J lost 3 bases, and 15 bases lay in between. The CDR3 sequence: CASSHDPGLVYEQYF. CDR3 in DNA: TGCGCCAGCAGCCATGATCCCGGACTTGTCTACGAGCAGTACTTC.

This clonotype was picked up many times. The V gene is TRBV13, the J gene TRBJ2-1; TRBD1 matches 8 bases. This CDR3 is built from 15 residues. Germline assignment: CDR1 PRHDT and CDR2 FYEKMQ (reference sequence). The ends lost 3 bases at V and 7 bases at J; junction bases unmatched: 8. CDR3 nucleotide sequence: TGTGCCAGCAGCTTCGGGACAGGTGAGGGGAATGAGCAGTTCTTC. It yields the protein CASSFGTGEGNEQFF. Based on the CDR3 plus reference TRBV13 and TRBJ2-1, the full variable domain is AAGVIQSPRHLIKEKRETATLKCYPIPRHDTVYWYQQGPGQDPQFLISFYEKMQSDKGSIPDRFSAQQFSDYHSELNMSSLELGDSALYFCASSFGTGEGNEQFFGPGTRLTVL.

CDR3 in DNA: TGCAGCGTTACTTTAGCCAGTTTCACTGAAGCTTTCTTT. Translated: CSVTLASFTEAFF. The chain uses TRBV29-1 and TRBJ1-1, with unresolved D. V lost 5 bases and J lost 4, with 14 bases in between. The CDR3 consists of 13 residues. Looked up from germline, CDR1 is SQVTM and CDR2 is ANQGSEA.

This chain joins TRBV9 and TRBJ1-3; D is unresolved. The germline gives CDR1 SGDLS, CDR2 YYNGEE. The CDR3 consists of 14 residues. Trimming took off 4 bases at V and 0 bases at J, with 8 bases between the two ends. Here the CDR3 reads CASSPGNSGNTIYF. Here the CDR3 DNA reads TGTGCCAGCAGCCCCGGGAACTCTGGAAACACCATATATTTT. Full variable domain (outside the CDR3, taken from reference TRBV9 and TRBJ1-3): DSGVTQTPKHLITATGQRVTLRCSPRSGDLSVYWYQQSLDQGLQFLIQYYNGEERAKGNILERFSAQQFPDLHSELNLSSLELGDSALYFCASSPGNSGNTIYFGEGSWLTVV.

The chain carries TRBV2 and TRBJ1-2; maybe TRBD1 (5 bases). Germline CDR1 reads SNHLY; CDR2 reads FYNNEI. Trimming removed 0 bases from V and 3 bases from J, with 11 bases in between. This CDR3 is 15 amino acids long. The CDR3 spells CASSEARPGDYGYTF. CDR3 DNA: TGTGCCAGCAGTGAAGCGAGGCCGGGGGACTATGGCTACACCTTC.

The chain combines TRBV20-1 with TRBJ1-3; unclear D gene. CDR1 DFQATT and CDR2 SNEGSKA come from the germline V gene (reference sequence). The V end was cut by 3 bases, the J end by 3 bases, with 9 bases between. This CDR3 spans 13 amino acids. The CDR3 nucleotides read TGCAGTGCTAGGCGGAGTATTGGAAACACCATATATTTT. The encoded protein is CSARRSIGNTIYF.

At least ten counts were recorded for this clonotype. The gene calls are TRBV28 and TRBJ2-3, with D hard to call. The CDR3 is 14 amino acids. Germline CDR1 MDHEN, CDR2 SYDVKM. With 10 bases removed from V and 2 bases from J, the gap between germline ends came to 16 bases. CDR3 nucleotides: TGTGCCACCGCCCCAGTGGACCACACAGATACGCAGTATTTT. This translates into CATAPVDHTDTQYF. The variable domain in full, with the rest retrieved from reference TRBV28 and TRBJ2-3, is DVKVTQSSRYLVKRTGEKVFLECVQDMDHENMFWYRQDPGLGLRLIYFSYDVKMKEKGDIPEGYSVSREKKERFSLILESASTNQTSMYLCATAPVDHTDTQYFGPGTRLTVL.

The rearrangement joins TRBV4-3 to TRBJ2-2; maybe TRBD1 (6 bases). V lost 2 bases, J lost 3 bases, and 13 bases lay in between. The CDR3 has 16 amino acids. Germline CDR1 is LGHNA and CDR2 is YSLEER. CDR3 region: CASSQFYGTHTGELFF. DNA of the CDR3: TGCGCCAGCAGCCAATTCTACGGGACACACACCGGGGAGCTGTTTTTT.

This clonotype was found many times. The chain joins TRBV10-2 to TRBJ2-5, with 9 bases lining up with TRBD1. Per germline, CDR1 WSHSY and CDR2 SAAADI. The CDR3 is 18 amino acids. The ends lost 6 bases at V and 4 bases at J; junction bases unmatched: 18. CDR3 in DNA: TGCGCCAGCAGCCTAACGGGAGTGGGACAGGGAGGTGGAGAGACCCAGTACTTC. Amino acid sequence: CASSLTGVGQGGGETQYF.

Ten or more counts support this clonotype. The rearrangement uses TRBV28 and TRBJ2-6; TRBD2 matches at 10 bases. Trimming cost V 1 base and J 4 bases; bases outside gene matches: 16. The CDR3 is 21 amino acids. Germline V gives CDR1 MDHEN, CDR2 SYDVKM. Here the CDR3 DNA reads TGTGCCAGCAGTTTATTCGGCCGGGGGAGCGGGAGGGCCCTGGGGGCCAACGTCCTGACTTTC. Protein sequence: CASSLFGRGSGRALGANVLTF.

This clonotype showed up just a few times. The rearrangement links TRBV7-6 to TRBJ2-2, with D perhaps being TRBD1 or TRBD2 (6 bases each). CDR1 and CDR2 from the germline V gene are SGHVS and FNYEAQ. V was clipped by 1 base and J by 3 bases, with 12 bases between them. The CDR3 spans 16 residues. The CDR3 sequence is CASSLVADSYTGELFF. CDR3 sequence (DNA): TGTGCCAGCAGCTTAGTAGCGGACAGTTACACCGGGGAGCTGTTTTTT.

Many counts were recorded for this clonotype. The CDR3 coding sequence is TGTGCCAGCCTCGGACAGGGGCACTACGAGCAGTACTTC. This gives the protein CASLGQGHYEQYF. The V call is TRBV7-9, the J call TRBJ2-7, with 9 bases identical to TRBD1. V was pared by 8 bases and J by 3 bases, with 5 bases of the junction left unmatched. This CDR3 is built from 13 residues. Germline V gene lookup returns CDR1 SEHNR and CDR2 FQNEAQ (reference sequence).

As concerns this clonotype: A much larger clone lies a single base off, so this may be a read error. The chain recombines TRBV20-1 with TRBJ2-3, with D maybe TRBD2 (5 bases). This CDR3 comprises 14 residues. The germline V gene encodes CDR1 DFQATT and CDR2 SNEGSKA (reference sequence). CDR3 DNA sequence: TGCAGTGCTAAACTCAGTGAGGGCTTTAGTGAAGCTCTCTTT. This codes for CSAKLSEGFSEALF.

Worth noting for this clonotype: A single base separates this from a much larger clone, so it may be a read error. The V and J genes are TRBV2 and TRBJ2-1; a weak D match, TRBD2 (5 bases). V was clipped by 10 bases and J by 3 bases, with 16 bases between them. Germline-derived CDR1 and CDR2 are SNHLY and FYNNEI. The CDR3 spans 14 residues. The CDR3: CAMAMDWIYNEQFF. DNA for the CDR3: TGTGCCATGGCTATGGACTGGATCTACAATGAGCAGTTCTTC.

The rearrangement uses TRBV15 and TRBJ2-2; D remains ambiguous. Germline values: CDR1 LNHNV, CDR2 YYDKDF (reference sequence). The CDR3 consists of 13 residues. V was shortened by 1 base and J by 4 bases, with 4 bases between the two germline ends. For the CDR3, the DNA is TGTGCCACCAGCAGAGGTAGCACCGGGGAGCTGTTTTTT. Amino acids: CATSRGSTGELFF.

This clonotype appeared many times. The chain couples TRBV7-8 to TRBJ2-3; a possible D gene is TRBD2 (5 bases). The CDR3 consists of 15 residues. Trimming took off 3 bases at V and 0 bases at J, with 10 bases between the two ends. Germline values: CDR1 SGHVS, CDR2 FQNEAQ. CDR3 sequence: CASSFEGASTDTQYF. CDR3 coding DNA: TGTGCCAGCAGCTTTGAGGGAGCCAGCACAGATACGCAGTATTTT.

This clonotype was seen at least ten times. This sequence joins TRBV2 and TRBJ2-1; 11 nucleotides line up with TRBD1. V dropped 10 bases and J dropped 8; count of bases not matched to a gene: 13. This CDR3 is 15 amino acids long. Germline CDR1 SNHLY, CDR2 FYNNEI. Written as DNA, the CDR3 is TGTGCCACCGAAACGGGGACAGGGGGTTACGATGAGCAGTTCTTC. This gives the protein CATETGTGGYDEQFF.